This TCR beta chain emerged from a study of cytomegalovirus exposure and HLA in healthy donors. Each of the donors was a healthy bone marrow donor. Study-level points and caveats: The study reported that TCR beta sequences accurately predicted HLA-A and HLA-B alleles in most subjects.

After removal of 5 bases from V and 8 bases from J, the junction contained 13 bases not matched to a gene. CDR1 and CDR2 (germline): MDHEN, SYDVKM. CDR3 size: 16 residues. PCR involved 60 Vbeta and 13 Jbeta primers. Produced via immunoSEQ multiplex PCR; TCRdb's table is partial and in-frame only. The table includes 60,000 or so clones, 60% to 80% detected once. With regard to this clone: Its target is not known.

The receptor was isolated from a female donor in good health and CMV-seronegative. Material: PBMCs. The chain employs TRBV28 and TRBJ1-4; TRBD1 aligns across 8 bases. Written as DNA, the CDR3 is TGTGCCAGCAGTCCTCCTCTAGGGACAGGACTGGAAAAACTGTTTTTT. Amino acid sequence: CASSPPLGTGLEKLFF.